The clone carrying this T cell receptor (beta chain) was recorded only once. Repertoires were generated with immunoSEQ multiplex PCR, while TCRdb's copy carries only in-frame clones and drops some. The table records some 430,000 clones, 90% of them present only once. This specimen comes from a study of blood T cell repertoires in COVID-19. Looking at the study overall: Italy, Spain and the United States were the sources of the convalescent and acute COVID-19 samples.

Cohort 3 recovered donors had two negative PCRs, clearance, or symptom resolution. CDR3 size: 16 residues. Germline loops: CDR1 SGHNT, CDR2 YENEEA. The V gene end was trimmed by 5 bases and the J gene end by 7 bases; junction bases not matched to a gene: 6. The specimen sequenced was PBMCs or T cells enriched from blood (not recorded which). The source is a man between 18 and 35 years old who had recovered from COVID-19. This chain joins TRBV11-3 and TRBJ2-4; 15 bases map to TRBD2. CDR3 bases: TGTGCCAGCAGCCCCGCCGGGACTAGCGGGAGGAACATTCAGTACTTC. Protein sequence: CASSPAGTSGRNIQYF.